This TCR beta chain emerged from a study of T cell responses to AZD1222 COVID-19 vaccine. TCRdb keeps only in-frame clones here, not all; method: immunoSEQ multiplex PCR. The specimen's table records over 120,000 clones. General study points: The donor group comprised mostly white British people and more females; the analysis possibly underestimated clonal diversity. Researchers took repertoire samples only after the peak T cell response had come.

The CDR3 sequence is 14 residues long. Trimming cost V 0 bases and J 1 base, with 6 bases left between them. Germline V gene data show CDR1 as SGHKS and CDR2 as YYEKEE (reference sequence). Regarding this clone: Its antigen remains unknown.

The genes are TRBV5-5 and TRBJ2-3; D uncertain. The material sequenced was peripheral blood. This TCR was recovered from an adult in good health. Here the CDR3 reads CASSLGLRTDTQYF. CDR3 bases: TGTGCCAGCAGCTTGGGACTCCGCACAGATACGCAGTATTTT.